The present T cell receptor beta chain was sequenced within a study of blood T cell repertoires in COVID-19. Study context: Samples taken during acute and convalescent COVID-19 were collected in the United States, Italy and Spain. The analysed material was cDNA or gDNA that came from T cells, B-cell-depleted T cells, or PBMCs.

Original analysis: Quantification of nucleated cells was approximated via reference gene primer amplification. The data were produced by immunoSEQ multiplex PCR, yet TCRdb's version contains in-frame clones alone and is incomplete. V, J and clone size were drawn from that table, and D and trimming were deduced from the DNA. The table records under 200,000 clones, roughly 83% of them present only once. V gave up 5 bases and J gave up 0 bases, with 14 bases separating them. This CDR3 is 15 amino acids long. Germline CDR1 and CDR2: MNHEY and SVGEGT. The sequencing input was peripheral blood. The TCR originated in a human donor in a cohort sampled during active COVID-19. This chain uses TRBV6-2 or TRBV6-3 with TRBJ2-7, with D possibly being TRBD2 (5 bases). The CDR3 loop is CASSHLAFSSYEQYF. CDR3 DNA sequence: TGTGCCAGCAGTCACCTAGCTTTTAGCTCCTACGAGCAGTACTTC.